A single TCR beta chain is shown here with its context. Germline CDR1 LGHNA, CDR2 YSLEER. The CDR3 extends over 15 amino acids. The V segment lost 0 bases and the J segment 7 bases; nucleotides outside the gene matches: 5. The table came from immunoSEQ multiplex PCR; TCRdb's copy has only in-frame clones and leaves some out. The profile covers 250,000 to 350,000 clones, with 70% to 90% appearing a single time and over 2% taken by the ten largest. Enrollees, about 18 to 100 years old, lived in 20 to 25 US areas. These data come from a study of blood T cell repertoires in COVID-19. About the research overall: PBMCs, B-cell-depleted T cells, or T cells were the source of the cDNA or gDNA that made up the material.

The origin of this receptor is a woman in her sixties or seventies in a cohort exposed to, infected with or recovered from COVID-19 (not recorded which). The chain couples TRBV4-3 to TRBJ2-1, with TRBD2 matching 8 bases. The source material was PBMCs or T cells enriched from blood (not recorded which). CDR3: CASSQDTREGNEQFF. The DNA for the CDR3 is TGCGCCAGCAGCCAAGATACCCGGGAGGGTAATGAGCAGTTCTTC.